What follows describes a single TCR beta chain. Antigen: not known. Looked up from germline, CDR1 is MNHEY and CDR2 is SVGAGI. CDR3 size: 15 residues. Trimming shortened V by 5 bases and J by 0 bases, and 10 bases separated the two germline ends. The source of the sample is a study of identifying expanded T cells in peripheral blood. Collection occurred without any documented infections or immune events in donors. TCRdb keeps only in-frame clones here, not all; method: immunoSEQ multiplex PCR. The table shows around 94,000 clones, with approximately 88% occurring only once. Study observations and caveats: Over about two and four weeks, about 15 and 19 clones changed, versus around 1.3 between replicates. Variance in clone template counts between approximately two-week samples significantly increased with total template count across all healthy donors.

The sequencing input was blood. This clonotype was obtained from a person aged 18-70 years in good health. This chain links TRBV6-5 with TRBJ1-4; no reliable D call. CDR3 region: CASSRGPATNEKLFF. The CDR3 DNA follows: TGTGCCAGCAGTCGCGGGCCTGCAACTAATGAAAAACTGTTTTTT.